This TCR beta chain was captured by sequencing in a study of blood T cell repertoires in COVID-19. Study information: COVID-19 samples, acute and convalescent, were from the United States, Italy and Spain. PBMCs, B-cell-depleted T cells, or T cells provided the cDNA or gDNA that made up the material.

The authors' processing: Using reference gene primer amplification, nucleated cell counts were estimated. Profiled with immunoSEQ multiplex PCR; TCRdb holds only in-frame clones, not every one. V and J calls and clone size are given by that table; D and trimming were obtained from the DNA. The sample carries some 270,000 clones, approximately 89% recorded once. With 0 bases removed from V and 6 bases from J, the gap between germline ends came to 19 bases. The CDR3 is 17 residues long. CDR1 is SGHDN, CDR2 FVKESK, per germline. This clone turned up a few times. The chain combines TRBV14 with TRBJ2-3; TRBD2 is a possible D gene (5 bases). This clonotype was sampled from a woman between 35 and 50 years old who had recovered from COVID-19. The source material was peripheral blood. This chain's CDR3 is CASSQDPGLRVSDTQYF. As DNA, the CDR3 is TGTGCCAGCAGCCAAGATCCCGGGCTGCGGGTCTCCGATACGCAGTATTTT.